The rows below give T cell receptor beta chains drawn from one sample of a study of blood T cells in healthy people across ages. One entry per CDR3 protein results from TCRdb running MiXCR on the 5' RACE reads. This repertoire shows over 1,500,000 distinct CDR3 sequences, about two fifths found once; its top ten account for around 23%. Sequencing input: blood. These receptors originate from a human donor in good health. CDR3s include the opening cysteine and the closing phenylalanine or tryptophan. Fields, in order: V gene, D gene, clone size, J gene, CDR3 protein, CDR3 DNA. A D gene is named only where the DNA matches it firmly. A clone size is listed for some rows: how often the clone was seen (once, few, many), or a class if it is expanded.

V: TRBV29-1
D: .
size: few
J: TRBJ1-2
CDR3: CSAGIRNYGYTF
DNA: TGCAGCGCAGGGATAAGGAACTATGGCTACACCTTC

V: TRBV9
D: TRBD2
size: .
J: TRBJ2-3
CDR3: CASSDLSGEPEYF
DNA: TGTGCCAGCAGCGATCTTAGCGGGGAACCTGAGTATTTT

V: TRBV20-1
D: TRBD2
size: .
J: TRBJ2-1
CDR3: CSAIGGRGDNEQFF
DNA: TGCAGTGCCATCGGGGGGCGGGGGGACAATGAGCAGTTCTTC

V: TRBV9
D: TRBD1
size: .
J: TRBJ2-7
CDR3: CASSVALDRGQHEQYF
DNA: TGTGCCAGCAGCGTAGCTTTGGACAGGGGGCAACACGAGCAGTACTTC

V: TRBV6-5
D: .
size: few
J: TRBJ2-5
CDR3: CASSSPTFMTQYF
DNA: TGTGCCAGCAGTTCGCCAACCTTCATGACCCAGTACTTC

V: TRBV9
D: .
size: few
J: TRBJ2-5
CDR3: CASSVSTGTTWEQYF
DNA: TGTGCCAGCAGTGTATCGACCGGGACGACGTGGGAGCAGTACTTC

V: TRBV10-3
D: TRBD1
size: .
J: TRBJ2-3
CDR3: CAIGGTVLSTDTQYF
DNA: TGTGCCATCGGTGGGACAGTCCTTAGCACAGATACGCAGTATTTT

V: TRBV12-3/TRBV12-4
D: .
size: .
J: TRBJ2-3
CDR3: CASSSPQGRGTDAQYF
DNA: TGTGCCAGCAGTTCCCCACAGGGAAGGGGAACAGATGCGCAGTATTTT

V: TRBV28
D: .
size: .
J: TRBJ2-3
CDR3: CASSLFEGGPMGDTQYF
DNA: TGTGCCAGCAGTTTATTTGAGGGGGGGCCAATGGGAGATACGCAGTATTTT

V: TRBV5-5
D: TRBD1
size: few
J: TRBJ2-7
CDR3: CASSLGDSTTYEQYF
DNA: TGTGCCAGCAGCTTGGGGGACAGTACGACCTACGAGCAGTACTTC

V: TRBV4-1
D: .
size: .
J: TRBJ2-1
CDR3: CASSQGGPSSYNEQFF
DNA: TGCGCCAGCAGCCAGGGGGGCCCAAGCTCCTACAATGAGCAGTTCTTC

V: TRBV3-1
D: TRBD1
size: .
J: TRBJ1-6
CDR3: CASSHGQGGYNSPLHF
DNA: TGTGCCAGCAGCCATGGACAGGGGGGTTATAATTCACCCCTCCACTTT

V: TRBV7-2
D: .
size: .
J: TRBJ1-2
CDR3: CASSLRQTDGYTF
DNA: TGTGCCAGCAGCCTTCGACAAACAGATGGCTACACCTTC

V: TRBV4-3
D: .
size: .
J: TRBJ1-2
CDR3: CASSQVGWTGYTF
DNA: TGCGCCAGCAGCCAAGTAGGTTGGACTGGCTACACCTTC

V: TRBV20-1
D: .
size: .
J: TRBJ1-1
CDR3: CSAREGSMNTEAFF
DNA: TGCAGTGCTAGAGAGGGCTCGATGAACACTGAAGCTTTCTTT

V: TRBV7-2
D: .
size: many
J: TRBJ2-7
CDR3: CASRADSSYEQYF
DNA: TGTGCCAGCAGAGCGGATAGCTCCTACGAGCAGTACTTC

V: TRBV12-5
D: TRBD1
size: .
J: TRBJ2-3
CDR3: CASGFDRGADTQYF
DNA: TGTGCTAGTGGTTTCGACAGGGGGGCAGATACGCAGTATTTT

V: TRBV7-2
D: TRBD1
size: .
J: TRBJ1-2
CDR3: CASSLATGTEYPRTF
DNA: TGTGCCAGCAGCTTAGCCACCGGGACAGAGTACCCGCGCACCTTC

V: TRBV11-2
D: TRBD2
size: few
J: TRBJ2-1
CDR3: CASSLGVWTSGGPSSYNEQFF
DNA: TGTGCCAGCAGCTTAGGTGTCTGGACTAGCGGGGGGCCGAGCTCCTACAATGAGCAGTTCTTC

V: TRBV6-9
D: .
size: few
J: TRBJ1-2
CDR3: CASRPGRVPLRVYGYTF
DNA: TGTGCCAGCAGACCTGGGCGGGTTCCGTTAAGGGTCTATGGCTACACCTTC

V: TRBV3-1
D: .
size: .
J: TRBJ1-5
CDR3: CASSADLSQPQHF
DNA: TGTGCCAGCAGTGCCGACCTTAGTCAGCCCCAGCATTTT